This is a list of T cell receptor beta chains from one sample in a study of blood T cells in healthy people across ages. In TCRdb, the 5' RACE reads were re-called with MiXCR into one record per CDR3 protein. The table has approximately 600,000 distinct CDR3 sequences, about 54% seen once. Sequenced input: blood. The receptor source for this set is a man in his sixties in good health. CDR3s include the opening cysteine and the closing phenylalanine or tryptophan. The order of the fields is J gene, V gene, clone size, D gene, CDR3 protein, CDR3 DNA. D genes are given only for firm matches. The listing skips clone size in some rows; elsewhere it reads once, few, many or a size class.

j_gene: TRBJ2-3; v_gene: TRBV11-2; abundance: .; d_gene: TRBD2; CDR3aa: CATGGGNTDTQYF; CDR3nt: TGTGCCACCGGGGGGGGCAACACAGATACGCAGTATTTT
j_gene: TRBJ1-1; v_gene: TRBV20-1; abundance: many; d_gene: .; CDR3aa: CSARDMGRGATEAFF; CDR3nt: TGCAGTGCTAGAGATATGGGACGGGGGGCCACTGAAGCTTTCTTT
j_gene: TRBJ1-4; v_gene: TRBV20-1; abundance: .; d_gene: TRBD1; CDR3aa: CSAARQGRSEKPFF; CDR3nt: TGCAGTGCAGCAAGACAGGGTAGGAGTGAAAAACCGTTTTTT
j_gene: TRBJ2-4; v_gene: TRBV11-2; abundance: .; d_gene: TRBD2; CDR3aa: CASSSPGLAGPRTKNIQYF; CDR3nt: TGTGCCAGCAGCTCCCCGGGACTAGCGGGGCCAAGGACCAAAAACATTCAGTACTTC
j_gene: TRBJ2-5; v_gene: TRBV6-5; abundance: .; d_gene: TRBD2; CDR3aa: CASSYAGLAGQETQYF; CDR3nt: TGTGCCAGCAGTTACGCGGGACTAGCGGGACAAGAGACCCAGTACTTC
j_gene: TRBJ1-4; v_gene: TRBV5-1; abundance: .; d_gene: .; CDR3aa: CASSAMGTTNEKLFF; CDR3nt: TGCGCCAGCAGCGCGATGGGGACAACGAATGAAAAACTGTTTTTT
j_gene: TRBJ2-1; v_gene: TRBV4-1; abundance: .; d_gene: .; CDR3aa: CASSQDAGDSNYNEQFF; CDR3nt: TGCGCCAGCAGCCAAGATGCGGGGGACAGTAACTACAATGAGCAGTTCTTC
j_gene: TRBJ2-7; v_gene: TRBV2; abundance: .; d_gene: TRBD2; CDR3aa: CASLELGTSGYEQYF; CDR3nt: TGTGCCAGCCTAGAACTCGGGACTAGCGGCTACGAGCAGTACTTC
j_gene: TRBJ2-1; v_gene: TRBV4-2; abundance: .; d_gene: .; CDR3aa: CASSQAGAYNEQFF; CDR3nt: TGTGCCAGCAGCCAAGCGGGGGCGTACAATGAGCAGTTCTTC
j_gene: TRBJ2-1; v_gene: TRBV7-2; abundance: .; d_gene: .; CDR3aa: CASSSRTQLAEQFF; CDR3nt: TGTGCCAGCAGCTCACGGACCCAGCTGGCGGAGCAGTTCTTC
j_gene: TRBJ1-6; v_gene: TRBV4-1; abundance: .; d_gene: .; CDR3aa: CASSQNVELSPLHF; CDR3nt: TGCGCCAGCAGCCAAAACGTCGAATTGAGCCCCCTCCACTTT
j_gene: TRBJ1-6; v_gene: TRBV6-1; abundance: .; d_gene: .; CDR3aa: CASSEDGGRNGSPLHF; CDR3nt: TGTGCCAGCAGTGAAGACGGAGGGAGAAACGGTTCACCCCTCCACTTT
j_gene: TRBJ2-7; v_gene: TRBV2; abundance: few; d_gene: TRBD2; CDR3aa: CASSETSGGYEQYF; CDR3nt: TGTGCCAGCAGTGAAACTAGCGGGGGTTACGAGCAGTACTTC
j_gene: TRBJ2-1; v_gene: TRBV29-1; abundance: few; d_gene: .; CDR3aa: CSVDPLYQMGYNEQFF; CDR3nt: TGCAGCGTTGACCCACTCTACCAAATGGGGTACAATGAGCAGTTCTTC
j_gene: TRBJ2-5; v_gene: TRBV6-1; abundance: .; d_gene: .; CDR3aa: CASSDPNRAKTQYF; CDR3nt: TGTGCCAGCAGTGACCCTAACAGGGCGAAGACCCAGTACTTC
j_gene: TRBJ2-5; v_gene: TRBV6-6; abundance: .; d_gene: .; CDR3aa: CASSYSPPGTSHNEQYF; CDR3nt: TGTGCCAGCAGTTACTCGCCCCCCGGGACATCCCACAATGAGCAGTACTTC
j_gene: TRBJ1-5; v_gene: TRBV7-9; abundance: .; d_gene: TRBD1; CDR3aa: CASSPTGSGGSNQPQHF; CDR3nt: TGTGCCAGCAGCCCTACTGGGTCAGGGGGTAGCAATCAGCCCCAGCATTTT
j_gene: TRBJ2-3; v_gene: TRBV7-9; abundance: .; d_gene: TRBD1; CDR3aa: CASSQQQGAADTQYF; CDR3nt: TGTGCCAGCAGCCAACAACAGGGGGCAGCAGATACGCAGTATTTT
j_gene: TRBJ2-5; v_gene: TRBV9; abundance: few; d_gene: TRBD2; CDR3aa: CASSVERGGQETQYF; CDR3nt: TGTGCCAGCAGCGTTGAGCGGGGGGGCCAAGAGACCCAGTACTTC
j_gene: TRBJ2-1; v_gene: TRBV11-2; abundance: few; d_gene: .; CDR3aa: CASSTGWFADEQFF; CDR3nt: TGTGCCAGCAGCACGGGCTGGTTCGCCGATGAGCAGTTCTTC
j_gene: TRBJ1-2; v_gene: TRBV6-2/TRBV6-3; abundance: .; d_gene: .; CDR3aa: CASSLSYGANYGCTF; CDR3nt: TGTGCCAGCAGTTTATCATACGGGGCCAACTATGGCTGCACCTTC
j_gene: TRBJ2-3; v_gene: TRBV18; abundance: .; d_gene: .; CDR3aa: CASSPTGPSTDTQYF; CDR3nt: TGTGCCAGCTCACCAACGGGGCCCAGCACAGATACGCAGTATTTT
j_gene: TRBJ2-3; v_gene: TRBV7-9; abundance: .; d_gene: .; CDR3aa: CASSLGAGDTQYF; CDR3nt: TGTGCCAGCAGCTTGGGAGCGGGAGATACGCAGTATTTT
j_gene: TRBJ2-3; v_gene: TRBV3-1; abundance: .; d_gene: TRBD2; CDR3aa: CASSRGTTSGAYTDTQYF; CDR3nt: TGTGCCAGCAGCCGCGGCACTACTAGCGGGGCATACACAGATACGCAGTATTTT
j_gene: TRBJ1-6; v_gene: TRBV6-5; abundance: .; d_gene: .; CDR3aa: CASSYRLGGSPLHF; CDR3nt: TGTGCCAGCAGTTACCGCCTTGGCGGTTCACCCCTCCACTTT